The entry below describes one T cell receptor beta chain. Its antigen is currently unknown. A much larger clone is a single base away; this may be a read error. It was from approximately 22,000 to 940,000 sorted cells, with 10%, 30% or 50% RNA, that naive CD8 libraries came. CD8+CD4-CCR7+CD45RA+ sorting gave the naive CD8 T cells. Previously reported methods and listed TCR primers produced the bulk TCR libraries. TCRdb re-derived calls from the PCR reads in MiXCR, one entry per CDR3 protein. The table has about 640,000 distinct CDR3 sequences, 20% seen once. The data derive from a study of molecular identifiers for immune sequencing clone quantification. Overall study results and limits: Clones that had above 20 RNA copies took up over 99% of effector molecules but under 1% in naive cells.

The CDR3 is made up of 13 amino acids. J gave up 9 bases and V 6 bases, and 6 bases lay outside the gene matches. The V gene's germline CDR1 is MNHEY and CDR2 SVGEGT. The sample comprised naive CD8+ T cells from blood, with Jurkat cell RNA spiked in. Subset in this sample: FACS-sorted CD8+CD4-CCR7+CD45RA+ naive T cells. This TCR was sampled from a human donor in good health. Some libraries in this study had Jurkat cell RNA spiked in. The chain carries TRBV6-2 or TRBV6-3 and TRBJ1-5; 9 bases match TRBD1. CDR3: CASSTGGGRPQHF. The CDR3 DNA reads as TGTGCCAGCAGCACAGGGGGCGGTCGGCCCCAGCATTTT.